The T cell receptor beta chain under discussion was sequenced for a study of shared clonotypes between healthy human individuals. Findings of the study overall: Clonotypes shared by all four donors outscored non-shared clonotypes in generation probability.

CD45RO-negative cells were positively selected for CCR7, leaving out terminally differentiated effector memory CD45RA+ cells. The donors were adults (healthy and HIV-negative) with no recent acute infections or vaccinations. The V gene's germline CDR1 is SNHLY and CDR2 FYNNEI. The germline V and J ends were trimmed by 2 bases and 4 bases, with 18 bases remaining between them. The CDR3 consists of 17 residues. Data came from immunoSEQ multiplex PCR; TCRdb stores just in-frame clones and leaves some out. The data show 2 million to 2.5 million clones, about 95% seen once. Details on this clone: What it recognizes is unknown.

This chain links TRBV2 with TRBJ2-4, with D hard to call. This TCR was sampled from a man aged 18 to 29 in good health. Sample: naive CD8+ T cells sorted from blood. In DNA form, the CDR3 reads TGTGCCAGCAGTGAAAATCCGTTCTTAGCAGGAAAAAACATTCAGTACTTC. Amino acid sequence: CASSENPFLAGKNIQYF.